This TCR beta chain came from a study of regulatory T cells in long-lasting Graves disease. General study points: Small numbers of samples may have cut accuracy. TCR diversity was lower in persistent Graves' patients (versus newly diagnosed ones).

CDR1 is SEHNR, CDR2 FQNEAQ, per germline (reference sequence). This CDR3 comprises 12 residues. The V gene lost 2 bases and the J gene lost 5 bases, with 6 bases spanning the gap. A note on this clonotype: The antigen is not known.

Time point denoted: persistent/refractory GD, antithyroid drugs over 5 years with positive TRAb. Extracted PBMC RNA gave rise to the TCR library. Combining iRepertoire HTBI primers with Arm-PCR of CDR3 regions, the authors built TCR beta libraries. MiXCR was run by TCRdb on the multiplex PCR reads, yielding one entry per CDR3 protein. The sample has hundreds of thousands of distinct CDR3 sequences; about 22% are singletons. The clonotype was recovered from a female donor with Graves disease. Sequencing used peripheral blood mononuclear cells (PBMCs), obtained when the disease was refractory, from a patient treated with antithyroid drugs. The chain couples TRBV7-9 to TRBJ2-5; D gene uncertain. In nucleotides, the CDR3 is TGTGCCAGCAGCTTAACCACGGAGACCCAGTACTTC. Its translation is CASSLTTETQYF.